This T cell receptor (beta chain) was documented in a study of graft-versus-host responses after intestinal transplantation. Looking at the study overall: Isolated intestinal, liver-intestinal, or multivisceral transplants had been given to the recipients. Induction using anti-thymocyte globulin, followed by tacrolimus and steroids for 3 to 4 years, was given to all recipients.

Notes on the study in general: Detection of GvH clones occurred in recipient marrow, and some had their first appearance in ileum or blood. Early declines in HvG clones that occurred post-transplant were associated with peak circulating GvH clone levels.

Turning to this clone: Its specificity is unknown.

Clones were read by immunoSEQ multiplex PCR, and TCRdb kept only the in-frame ones, dropping some. The sample has about 96,000 clones; 80% to 95% are singletons. The CDR3 runs to 16 residues. After removal of 4 bases from V and 7 bases from J, the junction contained 7 bases not matched to a gene. CDR1 MGHRA and CDR2 YSYEKL come from the germline V gene. The clonotype was recovered from a human donor who received an intestinal transplant. This chain uses TRBV4-1 with TRBJ2-1; 13 bases map to TRBD2. The sample was unstimulated CD4+ T cells sorted from spleen or lymph node cells, taken before intestinal transplant. The CDR3 loop is CASSLELAGGWNEQFF. CDR3 coding DNA: TGCGCCAGCAGCCTGGAACTAGCGGGAGGGTGGAATGAGCAGTTCTTC.